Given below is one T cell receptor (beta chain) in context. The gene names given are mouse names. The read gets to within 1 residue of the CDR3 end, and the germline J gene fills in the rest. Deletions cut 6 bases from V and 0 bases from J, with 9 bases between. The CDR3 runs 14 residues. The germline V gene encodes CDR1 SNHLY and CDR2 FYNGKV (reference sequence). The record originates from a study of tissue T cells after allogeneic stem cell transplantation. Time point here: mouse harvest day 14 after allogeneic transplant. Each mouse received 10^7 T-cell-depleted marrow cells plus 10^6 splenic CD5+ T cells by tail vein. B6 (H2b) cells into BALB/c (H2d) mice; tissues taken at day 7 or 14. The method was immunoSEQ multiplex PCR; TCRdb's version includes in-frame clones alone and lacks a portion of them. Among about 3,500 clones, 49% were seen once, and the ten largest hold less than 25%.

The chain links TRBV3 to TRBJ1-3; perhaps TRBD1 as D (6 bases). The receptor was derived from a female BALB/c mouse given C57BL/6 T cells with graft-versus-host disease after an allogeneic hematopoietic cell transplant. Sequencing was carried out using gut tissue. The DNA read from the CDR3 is TGTGCCAGCAGTCAGGGGTTTTCTGGAAATACGCTCTAT. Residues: CASSQGFSGNTLY. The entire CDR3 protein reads CASSQGFSGNTLYF.